This entry lists 30 T cell receptor beta chains sequenced from one sample in a study of metastatic and nonmetastatic thyroid tumors (dated by TCRdb to 2018 to 2020). No patient had received any treatment before thyroid surgery. Library generation was performed with PCR. Sequencing was carried out with an Illumina HiSeq 4000. TCRdb reprocessed the public reads (quality trimming at Q25 with fastp, clone calling with MiXCR) and kept in-frame beta chains. A total of about 22,000 clones appear in this sample, 15% to 20% of them only once. Clones ranked in the top ten supply 2.7% of the sample. The sample taken for sequencing was adjacent normal tissue. All receptors derive from a male donor with papillary thyroid cancer or a benign thyroid nodule (not recorded which). Some clones in this sample may be carry-over from other donors' samples.

This chain connects TRBV6-1 to TRBJ2-7, with D hard to call. This CDR3 comprises 12 residues. V was trimmed by 7 bases and J by 6 bases, leaving 13 bases between them. Looked up from germline, CDR1 is MNHNS and CDR2 is SASEGT. CDR3 amino acids: CASTAIYGEQYF. Written as DNA, the CDR3 is TGTGCCAGCACGGCTATCTACGGCGAGCAGTACTTC.

This clone was picked up a small number of times. V and J are TRBV2 and TRBJ1-1; no reliable D call. The CDR3 loop spans 12 amino acids. V was cut by 4 bases and J by 2 bases, with 5 bases left in between. The germline V gene encodes CDR1 SNHLY and CDR2 FYNNEI. The CDR3 protein is CASSVSNTEAFF. In nucleotides, the CDR3 is TGTGCCAGCAGTGTGTCTAACACTGAAGCTTTCTTT.

This clone was counted ten times or more. The chain recombines TRBV3-1 with TRBJ2-3; the match to TRBD2 covers 8 bases. Germline CDR1 LGHDT, CDR2 YNNKEL (reference sequence). V was clipped by 3 bases and J by 6 bases; unmatched bases: 5. The CDR3 sequence is 14 residues long. The CDR3 spells CASSQGREGDTQYF. The DNA for the CDR3 is TGTGCCAGCAGCCAGGGCCGGGAGGGTGATACGCAGTATTTT.

This clone came up many times. The genes are TRBV6-1 and TRBJ2-5; D unclear. Trimming removed 5 bases from V and 3 bases from J, with 16 bases in between. CDR1 is MNHNS, CDR2 SASEGT, per germline. The CDR3 runs to 15 residues. The CDR3 reads CASSPVGLFKETQYF. DNA for the CDR3: TGTGCCAGCAGTCCGGTAGGCCTCTTCAAAGAGACCCAGTACTTC.

In this sample, this clone turned up many times. The V call is TRBV30, the J call TRBJ1-2; 9 nucleotides line up with TRBD1. The CDR3 sequence is 14 residues long. V was clipped by 0 bases and J by 5 bases; unmatched bases: 4. Per germline, CDR1 GTSNPN and CDR2 SVGIG (reference sequence). The CDR3 region is CAWSVGTGLYGYTF. The CDR3 bases are TGTGCCTGGAGTGTCGGGACAGGGTTATATGGCTACACCTTC.

In this sample, this clone turned up many times. V gene TRBV19 combines with J gene TRBJ1-1, with TRBD1 identical over 9 bases. The germline V gene encodes CDR1 LNHDA and CDR2 SQIVND (reference sequence). The CDR3 has 17 residues. The trim removed 7 bases at V and 0 bases at J, leaving 12 bases unmatched. CDR3 sequence: CASTDMIQGAMNTEAFF. DNA of the CDR3: TGTGCCAGTACCGACATGATACAGGGGGCGATGAACACTGAAGCTTTCTTT.

This clone appeared once. At one boundary the junction diverges from the germline segment, which might be a read error. The V and J genes are TRBV9 and TRBJ2-7, with D unclear. The V gene's germline CDR1 is SGDLS and CDR2 YYNGEE. The length of the CDR3 is 14 residues. The DNA for the CDR3 is TGTGCCAGCAGCGTAGAAGCAGCCCCGGGCGAGCATCACTTC. This codes for CASSVEAAPGEHHF. The full variable domain, completed using reference TRBV9 and TRBJ2-7, is DSGVTQTPKHLITATGQRVTLRCSPRSGDLSVYWYQQSLDQGLQFLIQYYNGEERAKGNILERFSAQQFPDLHSELNLSSLELGDSALYFCASSVEAAPGEHHFGPGTRLTVT.

This clone was counted ten times or more. The rearrangement links TRBV11-1 to TRBJ1-5; D is uncertain. This CDR3 contains 16 residues. From germline, CDR1 is SGHAT and CDR2 FQDESV (reference sequence). V was trimmed by 5 bases and J by 0 bases, leaving 14 bases between them. This chain's CDR3 is CASSPRRSYSNQPQHF. Written as DNA, the CDR3 is TGTGCCAGCAGCCCTCGACGGAGCTATAGCAATCAGCCCCAGCATTTT.

This clone was counted at least ten times. The chain is built from TRBV7-9 and TRBJ1-1; 7 bases align to TRBD1. This CDR3 comprises 13 residues. The germline V gene has CDR1 SEHNR and CDR2 FQNEAQ (reference sequence). Trimming at V came to 3 bases and at J to 7 bases, leaving 5 bases not matched to a gene. Here the CDR3 reads CASSLTDRDEAFF. CDR3 bases: TGTGCCAGCAGCTTGACTGACAGGGATGAAGCTTTCTTT.

This chain joins TRBV6-1 and TRBJ1-6; D is uncertain. Germline-derived CDR1 and CDR2 are MNHNS and SASEGT. The CDR3 spans 17 residues. V lost 9 bases, J lost 6 bases, and 24 bases lay in between. The CDR3 sequence is CARSPRDGSPINSPLHF. CDR3 in DNA: TGTGCCAGAAGTCCCCGTGACGGTTCCCCCATTAATTCACCCCTCCACTTT.

This clone was counted at least ten times. This chain uses TRBV6-1 with TRBJ2-1; D uncertain. V was pared by 6 bases and J by 5 bases, with 20 bases between. The CDR3 consists of 16 residues. The V gene's germline CDR1 is MNHNS and CDR2 SASEGT. The CDR3 is CASSERRVVRDNEQFF. DNA of the CDR3: TGTGCCAGCAGCGAAAGAAGGGTTGTAAGGGACAATGAGCAGTTCTTC.

This clone was detected ten times or more. The V call is TRBV9, the J call TRBJ2-3; 8 bases align to TRBD2. Germline V CDR1 and CDR2: SGDLS, YYNGEE. J gave up 1 base and V 0 bases, and 4 bases lay outside the gene matches. The CDR3 runs 16 residues. The CDR3 DNA reads TGTGCCAGCAGCGTAGCCAGCGGGGGTCGCACAGATACGCAGTATTTT. This encodes CASSVASGGRTDTQYF.

The chain joins TRBV12-3 or TRBV12-4 to TRBJ2-7; D may be TRBD1 (6 bases). The V and J ends lost 1 base and 3 bases respectively, with 10 bases between them. CDR3 size: 14 residues. The CDR3 region has the DNA TGTGCCAGCAGTTTAGGGGCAGGGGTCTACGAGCAGTACTTC. It translates to CASSLGAGVYEQYF.

Ten or more counts support this clone. The CDR3 bases are TGTGCCAGCAGTTCATGGGAGACCCAGTACTTC. Translated, it gives CASSSWETQYF. The J gene is TRBJ2-5, the V gene TRBV12-3 or TRBV12-4; D not resolved. Trimming stripped 4 bases from V and 5 bases from J, with 5 bases between. The CDR3 loop spans 11 amino acids.

This clone was recorded many times. The chain combines TRBV12-3 or TRBV12-4 with TRBJ1-5, with D perhaps TRBD1 (6 bases). Trimming removed 5 bases at V and 2 bases at J, with 13 bases between. This CDR3 is built from 15 residues. The CDR3 loop reads CASSTTGRGNQPQHF. CDR3 coding DNA: TGTGCCAGCAGTACCACAGGGAGGGGCAATCAGCCCCAGCATTTT.

This clone was counted many times. This CDR3 reads CSAGTGAWRDTQYF. CDR3 in DNA: TGCAGTGCGGGAACAGGGGCTTGGAGGGATACGCAGTATTTT. This chain joins TRBV20-1 and TRBJ2-3; 7 positions agree with TRBD1. The CDR3 consists of 14 residues. Germline CDR1 is DFQATT and CDR2 is SNEGSKA (reference sequence). Trimming cost V 6 bases and J 6 bases; bases outside gene matches: 12.

This clone has a handful of counts. This chain joins TRBV12-3 or TRBV12-4 and TRBJ2-3; maybe TRBD1 (5 bases). Trimming removed 5 bases from V and 3 bases from J, with 18 bases in between. This CDR3 is built from 16 residues. The CDR3 loop is CASSPDGQGATDTQYF. The CDR3 DNA reads as TGTGCCAGCAGTCCTGATGGGCAAGGGGCGACAGATACGCAGTATTTT.

Comments on this clone: The CDR3 carries no conserved terminal phenylalanine or tryptophan, so it likely arises from a read error. The chain is built from TRBV25-1 and TRBJ2-1, with 7 bases matching TRBD2. The V gene end was trimmed by 1 base and the J gene end by 5 bases; junction bases not matched to a gene: 8. The CDR3 totals 16 residues. CDR1 and CDR2 from the germline V gene are MGHDK and SYGVNS. As DNA, the CDR3 is TGTGCCAGCAGTGAATCGGGCGGGGGTTCTCACAATGAGCAGTTCCTC. It translates to CASSESGGGSHNEQFL.

The chain employs TRBV14 and TRBJ2-1, with TRBD2 matching over 11 bases. This CDR3 comprises 15 residues. Germline CDR1 SGHDN, CDR2 FVKESK. The junction had 3 bases not matched to a gene; V was cut back by 4 bases and J by 4 bases. The DNA of the CDR3 is TGTGCCAGCAGCCCCCGACTAGCGGGGTACAATGAGCAGTTCTTC. Translating it yields CASSPRLAGYNEQFF.

This clone was seen a few times. The chain carries TRBV5-6 and TRBJ2-7, with TRBD2 identical over 7 bases. J gave up 2 bases and V 2 bases, and 7 bases lay outside the gene matches. From germline, CDR1 is SGHDT and CDR2 YYEEEE. This CDR3 spans 15 amino acids. This chain's CDR3 is CASSFNLGGAYEQYF. The CDR3 DNA follows: TGTGCCAGCAGCTTCAATCTGGGGGGGGCCTACGAGCAGTACTTC.

The table lists this clone with many counts. This rearrangement joins TRBV20-1 to TRBJ1-2; D is perhaps TRBD1 (5 bases). This CDR3 spans 11 amino acids. The germline V and J ends were trimmed by 8 bases and 6 bases, with 13 bases remaining between them. Germline V lookup: CDR1 DFQATT, CDR2 SNEGSKA (reference sequence). CDR3 in amino acids: CSLRDLNGYTF. CDR3 nucleotide sequence: TGCAGTCTTAGGGACCTCAATGGCTACACCTTC.

This clone was detected many times. The J gene is TRBJ1-2, the V gene TRBV9; TRBD1 matches 7 bases. Looked up from germline, CDR1 is SGDLS and CDR2 is YYNGEE. The CDR3 covers 16 residues. V shed 4 bases and J 3 bases; nucleotides not matched to a gene: 12. CDR3 DNA sequence: TGTGCCAGCAGCACCCGACAGGGTATGAGGGACTATGGCTACACCTTC. Translated: CASSTRQGMRDYGYTF.

This clone has a count of ten or more. The chain employs TRBV4-2 and TRBJ1-2; maybe TRBD1 (6 bases). The CDR3 has 15 amino acids. CDR1 LGHNA and CDR2 YNFKEQ come from the germline V gene. Trimming left V 7 bases short and J 2 bases short, with 17 bases between. CDR3 sequence reads: CASTTRGGRNYGYTF. The CDR3 bases are TGTGCCAGCACCACCAGGGGCGGCCGGAACTATGGCTACACCTTC.

By share, this clone counts as medium-sized. V and J are TRBV27 and TRBJ2-7; tentative D call: TRBD1 (5 bases). CDR1 and CDR2 (germline): MNHEY, SMNVEV (reference sequence). The CDR3 totals 13 residues. Trimming stripped 5 bases from V and 4 bases from J, with 12 bases between. The CDR3 region is CASSLSQGYEQYV. The CDR3 DNA follows: TGTGCCAGCAGTCTAAGTCAGGGTTACGAGCAGTACGTC.

This chain connects TRBV6-5 to TRBJ2-5, with 9 bases matching TRBD2. V was clipped by 4 bases and J by 5 bases; unmatched bases: 11. CDR3 size: 16 residues. Germline V gene sequence: CDR1 MNHEY, CDR2 SVGAGI. The CDR3 sequence: CASSLTSGTPQETQYF. For the CDR3, the DNA is TGTGCCAGCAGTTTGACTAGCGGCACACCACAGGAGACCCAGTACTTC.

This clone has ten or more counts. The rearrangement joins TRBV28 to TRBJ1-1, with a tentative D call TRBD1 (5 bases). Per the germline V gene, CDR1 is MDHEN and CDR2 is SYDVKM. The CDR3 has 14 residues. Deletions cut 2 bases from V and 6 bases from J, with 13 bases between. This CDR3 is CASSLTQTEAEAFF. CDR3 coding DNA: TGTGCCAGCAGTTTAACTCAGACAGAGGCTGAAGCTTTCTTT.

This clone showed up many times. One end of the junction fails to match germline, which may point to a read error. V usage is TRBV19 and J usage is TRBJ1-1; the D is unclear. The CDR3 runs 15 residues. Germline assignment: CDR1 LNHDA and CDR2 SQIVND (reference sequence). CDR3 region: CASSIVRLGFTEASF. DNA for the CDR3: TGTGCCAGTAGTATAGTAAGGCTGGGTTTCACTGAAGCTTCCTTT.

This clone was found many times. V gene TRBV19 combines with J gene TRBJ2-3, with D tentatively TRBD2 (5 bases). CDR1 and CDR2 (germline): LNHDA, SQIVND (reference sequence). The CDR3 has 13 residues. Trimming took off 7 bases at V and 6 bases at J, with 14 bases between the two ends. In DNA, the CDR3 is TGTGCCAGTACTCTGGCCGGACTTGATACGCAGTATTTT. Amino acid sequence: CASTLAGLDTQYF.

Many counts were recorded for this clone. The gene calls are TRBV15 and TRBJ1-1; 9 nucleotides align to TRBD1. The CDR3 loop spans 14 amino acids. V trimming: 1 base; J trimming: 10 bases; junction bases outside the gene matches: 7. Germline V lookup: CDR1 LNHNV, CDR2 YYDKDF (reference sequence). Here the CDR3 reads CATSRAGQGRRAFF. In DNA, the CDR3 is TGTGCCACCAGCAGAGCAGGACAGGGGAGGAGAGCTTTCTTT.

This chain connects TRBV13 to TRBJ2-7; 13 bases are a match to TRBD2. V shed 3 bases, J shed 3 bases, and the junction held 2 bases outside the gene matches. The germline gives CDR1 PRHDT, CDR2 FYEKMQ (reference sequence). The CDR3 length is 15 residues. The CDR3 loop is CASSFRTSGSYEQYF. The CDR3 region has the DNA TGTGCCAGCAGCTTTCGGACTAGCGGGAGCTACGAGCAGTACTTC.